This T cell receptor beta chain was recovered during a study of T cells in localized non-small cell lung cancer. The table came from immunoSEQ multiplex PCR; TCRdb's copy has only in-frame clones and leaves some out. The top ten hold 4% to 5% of the sample, which has some 30,000 clones, 70% to 90% seen once. CDR1 is SGHTA, CDR2 FQGNSA, per germline. This CDR3 is built from 14 residues. V dropped 4 bases and J dropped 6 bases, with 13 bases sitting between them. The sequence came from a male donor aged 60 or older with stage III lung adenocarcinoma. The rearrangement joins TRBV7-2 to TRBJ1-5; D may be TRBD1 (5 bases). Sequenced here: peripheral blood, sampled before any cancer treatment. In DNA form, the CDR3 reads TGTGCCAGCAGCTCAAACCCCGGGGGTCAGCCCCAGCATTTT. It codes for CASSSNPGGQPQHF.